This record concerns one T cell receptor (beta chain) sequence. This sample is drawn from a study of blood T cell repertoires in COVID-19. At the level of the study: COVID-19 samples collected from the United States, Italy and Spain covered acute and convalescent phases. The cDNA or gDNA used as material had been derived from T cells, B-cell-depleted T cells, or PBMCs.

The Seattle patients joined while their infection was active and were tracked longitudinally afterward. The CDR3 consists of 13 residues. How the authors handled the data: Scientists estimated how many nucleated cells there were by amplifying reference gene primers. The protocol was immunoSEQ multiplex PCR, while the TCRdb copy is restricted to in-frame clones and leaves out a portion. V and J calls and clone size are as listed in that table; D and trimming were resolved from the DNA. The sample contains more than 350,000 clones, around 87% of which appear only once. Sequencing was performed on peripheral blood. The rearrangement links TRBV21-1 to TRBJ1-5; TRBD1, as called in the table, went unchecked against the DNA. TRBV21-1 is designated a pseudogene. This TCR derives from a woman younger than 45 with COVID-19, enrolled during active disease. The CDR3 reads CASSKVGGQPQHF. The CDR3 coding sequence is TGTGCCAGCAGCAAAGTTGGGGGCCAGCCCCAGCATTTT.